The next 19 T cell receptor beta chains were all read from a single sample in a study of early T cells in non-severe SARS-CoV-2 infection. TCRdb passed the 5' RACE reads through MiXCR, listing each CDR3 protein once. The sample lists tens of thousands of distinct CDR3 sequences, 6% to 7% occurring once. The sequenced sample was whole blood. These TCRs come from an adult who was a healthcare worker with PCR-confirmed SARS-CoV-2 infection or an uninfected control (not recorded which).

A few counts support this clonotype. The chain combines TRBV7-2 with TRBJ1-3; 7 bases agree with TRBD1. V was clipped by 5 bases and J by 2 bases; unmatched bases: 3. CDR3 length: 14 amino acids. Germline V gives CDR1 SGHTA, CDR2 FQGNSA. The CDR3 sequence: CASSVGTAGNTIYF. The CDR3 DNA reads TGTGCCAGCAGCGTCGGGACAGCTGGAAACACCATATATTTT.

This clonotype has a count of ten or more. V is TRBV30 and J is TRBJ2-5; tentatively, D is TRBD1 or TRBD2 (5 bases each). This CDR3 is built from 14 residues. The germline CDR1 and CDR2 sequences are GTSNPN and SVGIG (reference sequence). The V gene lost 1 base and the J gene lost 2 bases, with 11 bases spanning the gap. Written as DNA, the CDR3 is TGTGCCTGGAGTGACGGGACGGCGCAAGAGACCCAGTACTTC. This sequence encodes CAWSDGTAQETQYF.

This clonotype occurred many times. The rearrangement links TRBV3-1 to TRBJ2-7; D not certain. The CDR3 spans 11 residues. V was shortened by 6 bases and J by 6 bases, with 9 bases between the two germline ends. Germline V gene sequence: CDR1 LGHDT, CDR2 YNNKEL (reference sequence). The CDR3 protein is CASSYNSEQYF. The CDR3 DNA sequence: TGTGCCAGCAGTTACAATAGCGAGCAGTACTTC.

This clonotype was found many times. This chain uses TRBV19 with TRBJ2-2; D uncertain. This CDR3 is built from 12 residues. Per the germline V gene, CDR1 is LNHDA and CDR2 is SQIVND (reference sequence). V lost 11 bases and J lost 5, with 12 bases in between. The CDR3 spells CASLAYTGELFF. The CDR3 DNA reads TGTGCCTCCCTGGCCTATACCGGGGAGCTGTTTTTT.

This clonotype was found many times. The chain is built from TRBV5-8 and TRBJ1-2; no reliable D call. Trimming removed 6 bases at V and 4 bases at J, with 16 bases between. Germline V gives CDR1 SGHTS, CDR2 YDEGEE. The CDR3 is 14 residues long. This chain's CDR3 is CASISRSRVYGYTF. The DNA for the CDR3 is TGTGCCAGCATTTCCCGAAGCCGAGTCTATGGCTACACCTTC.

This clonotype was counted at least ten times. The CDR3, as DNA: TGTGCCAGCAGCGTAGGAGGGGATTCACCCCTCCACTTT. It encodes CASSVGGDSPLHF. V is TRBV9 and J is TRBJ1-6, with a weak D call TRBD1 (5 bases). The germline V gene has CDR1 SGDLS and CDR2 YYNGEE. The length of the CDR3 is 13 residues. V was shortened by 0 bases and J by 8 bases, with 6 bases between the two germline ends.

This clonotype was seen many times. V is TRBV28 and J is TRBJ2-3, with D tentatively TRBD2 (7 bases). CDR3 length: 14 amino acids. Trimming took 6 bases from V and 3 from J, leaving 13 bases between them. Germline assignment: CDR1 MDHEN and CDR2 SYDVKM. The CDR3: CASRGEGGTDTQYF. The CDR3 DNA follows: TGTGCCAGCAGGGGCGAGGGGGGGACAGATACGCAGTATTTT.

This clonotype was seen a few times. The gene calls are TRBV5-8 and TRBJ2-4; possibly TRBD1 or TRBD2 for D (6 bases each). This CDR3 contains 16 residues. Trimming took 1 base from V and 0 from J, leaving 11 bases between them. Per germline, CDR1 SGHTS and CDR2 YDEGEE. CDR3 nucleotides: TGTGCCAGCAGCTTGCAAGGGGGGCTAGCCAAAAACATTCAGTACTTC. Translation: CASSLQGGLAKNIQYF.

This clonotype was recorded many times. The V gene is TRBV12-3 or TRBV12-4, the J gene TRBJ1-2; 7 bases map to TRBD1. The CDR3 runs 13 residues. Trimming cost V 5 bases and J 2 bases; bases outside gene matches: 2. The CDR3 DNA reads TGTGCCAGCAGTCCGACAGGGAACTATGGCTACACCTTC. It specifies CASSPTGNYGYTF.

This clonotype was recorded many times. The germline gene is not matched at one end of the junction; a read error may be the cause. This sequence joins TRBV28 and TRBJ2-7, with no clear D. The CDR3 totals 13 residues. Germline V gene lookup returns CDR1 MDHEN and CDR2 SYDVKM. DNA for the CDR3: TGTGCCAGCAGTTTGGCAGGAATGTACGCGCAGTACTTC. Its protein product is CASSLAGMYAQYF. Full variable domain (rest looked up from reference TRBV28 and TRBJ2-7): DVKVTQSSRYLVKRTGEKVFLECVQDMDHENMFWYRQDPGLGLRLIYFSYDVKMKEKGDIPEGYSVSREKKERFSLILESASTNQTSMYLCASSLAGMYAQYFGPGTRLTVT.

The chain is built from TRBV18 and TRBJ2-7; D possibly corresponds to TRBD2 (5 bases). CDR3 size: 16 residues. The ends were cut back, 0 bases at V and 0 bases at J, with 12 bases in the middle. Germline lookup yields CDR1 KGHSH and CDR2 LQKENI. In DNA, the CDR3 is TGTGCCAGCTCACCACCGTTAGTAGGGAGCTCCTACGAGCAGTACTTC. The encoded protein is CASSPPLVGSSYEQYF.

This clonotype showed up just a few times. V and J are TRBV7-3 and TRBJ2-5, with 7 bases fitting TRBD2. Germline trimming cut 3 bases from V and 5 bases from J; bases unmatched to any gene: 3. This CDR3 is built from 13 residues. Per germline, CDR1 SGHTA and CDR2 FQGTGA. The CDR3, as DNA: TGTGCCAGCAGCTTCAGGGAGGGGGAGACCCAGTACTTC. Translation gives CASSFREGETQYF.

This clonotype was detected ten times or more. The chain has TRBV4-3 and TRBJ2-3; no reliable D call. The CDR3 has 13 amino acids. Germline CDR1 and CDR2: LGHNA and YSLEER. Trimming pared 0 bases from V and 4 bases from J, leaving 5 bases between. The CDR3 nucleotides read TGCGCCAGCAGCCAAGACGGATCAGATACGCAGTATTTT. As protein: CASSQDGSDTQYF.

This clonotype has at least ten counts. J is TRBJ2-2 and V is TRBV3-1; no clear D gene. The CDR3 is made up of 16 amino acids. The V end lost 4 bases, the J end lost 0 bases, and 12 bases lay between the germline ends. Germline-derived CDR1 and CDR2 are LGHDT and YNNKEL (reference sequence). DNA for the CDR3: TGTGCCAGCAGCCCAAGGCAGCTAACGAACACCGGGGAGCTGTTTTTT. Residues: CASSPRQLTNTGELFF.

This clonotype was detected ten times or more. The CDR3 loop is CASTTTGEAGELFF. For the CDR3, the DNA is TGTGCCAGCACCACGACAGGGGAGGCCGGGGAGCTGTTTTTT. The J gene is TRBJ2-2, the V gene TRBV6-2 or TRBV6-3; 8 bases match TRBD1. CDR1 and CDR2 from the germline V gene are MNHEY and SVGEGT. Unmatched junction bases numbered 7, after V lost 7 bases and J lost 6 bases. The CDR3 runs 14 residues.

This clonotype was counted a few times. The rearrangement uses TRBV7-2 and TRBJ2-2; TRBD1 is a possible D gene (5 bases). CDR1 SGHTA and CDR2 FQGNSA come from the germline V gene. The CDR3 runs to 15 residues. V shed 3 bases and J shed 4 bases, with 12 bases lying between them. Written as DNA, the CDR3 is TGTGCCAGCAGCTTCGAAGGGGTGTCCACCGGGGAGCTGTTTTTT. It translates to CASSFEGVSTGELFF.

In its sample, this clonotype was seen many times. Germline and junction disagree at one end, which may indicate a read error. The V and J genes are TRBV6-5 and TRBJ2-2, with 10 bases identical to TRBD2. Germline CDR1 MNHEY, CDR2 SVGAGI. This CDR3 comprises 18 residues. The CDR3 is CASSYGAGGSRQTGELFF. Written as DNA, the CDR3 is TGCGCCAGCAGTTACGGAGCGGGGGGGAGCCGTCAGACCGGGGAGCTGTTTTTT.

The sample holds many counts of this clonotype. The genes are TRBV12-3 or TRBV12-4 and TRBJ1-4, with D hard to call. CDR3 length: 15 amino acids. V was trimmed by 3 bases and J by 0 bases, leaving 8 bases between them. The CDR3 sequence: CASSFGTATNEKLFF. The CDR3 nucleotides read TGTGCCAGCAGTTTTGGTACGGCAACTAATGAAAAACTGTTTTTT.

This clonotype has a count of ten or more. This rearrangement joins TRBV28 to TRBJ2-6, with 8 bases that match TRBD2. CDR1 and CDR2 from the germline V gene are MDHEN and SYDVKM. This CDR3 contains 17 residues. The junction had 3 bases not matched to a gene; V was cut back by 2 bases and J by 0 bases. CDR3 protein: CASSLGGGSSGANVLTF. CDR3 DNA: TGTGCCAGCAGTTTAGGCGGGGGGTCCTCTGGGGCCAACGTCCTGACTTTC.